The 20 T cell receptor beta chains below come from one sample, sequenced in a study of T cells in localized non-small cell lung cancer. Method: immunoSEQ multiplex PCR; TCRdb's copy keeps in-frame clones and lacks some. Counted here are some 66,000 clones, just under 85% occurring once; the ten biggest clones make up about 14%. Sequenced here: peripheral blood, sampled before any cancer treatment. The receptors shown here come from an older female donor with stage I lung adenocarcinoma.

For the CDR3, the DNA is TGTGCCAGCAGCCCACTAGCGGGAGGGCCTTCCGGGGAGCTGTTTTTT. It translates to CASSPLAGGPSGELFF. The V and J genes are TRBV2 and TRBJ2-2; 13 bases agree with TRBD2. Looked up from germline, CDR1 is SNHLY and CDR2 is FYNNEI. The trim removed 6 bases at V and 6 bases at J, leaving 7 bases unmatched. The CDR3 has 16 amino acids.

This clone was observed a single time. V is TRBV7-9 and J is TRBJ2-7, with D unclear. Per germline, CDR1 SEHNR and CDR2 FQNEAQ (reference sequence). This CDR3 has 12 amino acids. Trimming left V 2 bases short and J 5 bases short, with 7 bases between. CDR3 amino acids: CASSLMGNEQYF. DNA for the CDR3: TGTGCCAGCAGCTTAATGGGGAACGAGCAGTACTTC. The full variable domain, its missing parts supplied by reference TRBV7-9 and TRBJ2-7, is DTGVSQNPRHKITKRGQNVTFRCDPISEHNRLYWYRQTLGQGPEFLTYFQNEAQLEKSRLLSDRFSAERPKGSFSTLEIQRTEQGDSAMYLCASSLMGNEQYFGPGTRLTVT.

This clone has just one count. CDR3 residues: CASSFKTGGRETQYF. The CDR3 DNA sequence: TGTGCCAGCAGCTTTAAAACAGGGGGAAGGGAGACCCAGTACTTC. The gene calls are TRBV11-2 and TRBJ2-5, with 8 positions matching TRBD1. The CDR3 is 15 residues long. Germline V gene sequence: CDR1 SGHAT, CDR2 FQNNGV. Germline trimming cut 3 bases from V and 5 bases from J; bases unmatched to any gene: 8.

This clone came up once. The V gene is TRBV6-6, the J gene TRBJ2-7; 7 nucleotides align to TRBD2. This CDR3 has 16 residues. Germline CDR1 MNHNY, CDR2 SVGAGI (reference sequence). Losses at the gene ends were 0 bases for V and 4 bases for J; bases not matched to a gene: 9. DNA for the CDR3: TGTGCCAGCAGTTACTCGACTAGCTGGCTAGTTTACGAGCAGTACTTC. Translation: CASSYSTSWLVYEQYF.

This chain joins TRBV2 and TRBJ1-1; 7 nucleotides agree with TRBD1. Germline CDR1 reads SNHLY; CDR2 reads FYNNEI. The junction had 10 bases not matched to a gene; V was cut back by 6 bases and J by 9 bases. The CDR3 runs 13 residues. CDR3 in amino acids: CASSISGGMKAFF. The CDR3 DNA sequence: TGTGCCAGCAGCATATCAGGGGGGATGAAAGCTTTCTTT.

The genes are TRBV2 and TRBJ2-2, with 11 bases fitting TRBD1. V gave up 2 bases and J gave up 4 bases; unmatched junction bases: 12. The V gene's germline CDR1 is SNHLY and CDR2 FYNNEI. The CDR3 contains 19 residues. CDR3 sequence reads: CASSEPSADRGRVTGELFF. The CDR3 region has the DNA TGTGCCAGCAGTGAACCTTCGGCGGACAGGGGGCGAGTCACCGGGGAGCTGTTTTTT.

This clone showed up just once. The chain's CDR3 is CASSSPPETRTDTQYF. Here the CDR3 DNA reads TGTGCCAGCAGCTCACCTCCAGAGACCCGCACAGATACGCAGTATTTT. The gene calls are TRBV7-9 and TRBJ2-3, with D hard to call. V was pared by 4 bases and J by 1 base, with 15 bases between. CDR3 length: 16 residues. Germline loops: CDR1 SEHNR, CDR2 FQNEAQ (reference sequence).

V usage is TRBV5-1 and J usage is TRBJ2-7; 9 nucleotides agree with TRBD1. This CDR3 is 16 amino acids long. V was pared by 4 bases and J by 5 bases, with 13 bases of the junction left unmatched. Germline CDR1 and CDR2: SGHRS and YFSETQ. DNA for the CDR3: TGCGCCAGCAGCCCCCTTACCGGGACAGGGAGCCACGAGCAGTACTTC. Its translation is CASSPLTGTGSHEQYF.

This chain links TRBV5-1 with TRBJ2-2; D is unresolved. Germline V gene sequence: CDR1 SGHRS, CDR2 YFSETQ. Trimming took off 0 bases at V and 0 bases at J, with 6 bases between the two ends. The CDR3 is 15 residues long. The CDR3 DNA sequence: TGCGCCAGCAGCTTGGGGGGATCGAACACCGGGGAGCTGTTTTTT. It encodes CASSLGGSNTGELFF.

This clone showed up just a few times. V gene TRBV9 combines with J gene TRBJ2-5, with TRBD2 matching over 10 bases. There are 14 residues in the CDR3. Germline trimming cut 4 bases from V and 5 bases from J; bases unmatched to any gene: 5. The germline CDR1 and CDR2 sequences are SGDLS and YYNGEE. CDR3 region: CASSYGTSAETQYF. CDR3 DNA sequence: TGTGCCAGCAGCTACGGGACTAGCGCGGAGACCCAGTACTTC.

V usage is TRBV30 and J usage is TRBJ1-3, with D perhaps TRBD1 (6 bases). With 3 bases removed from V and 4 bases from J, the gap between germline ends came to 13 bases. Germline V gene lookup returns CDR1 GTSNPN and CDR2 SVGIG (reference sequence). The CDR3 runs to 14 residues. CDR3 in DNA: TGTGCCTGGAGCGGGGGCTCGCGGGGAAACACCATATATTTT. It codes for CAWSGGSRGNTIYF.

This chain joins TRBV29-1 and TRBJ2-2; tentatively, D is TRBD1 (6 bases). This CDR3 region has 14 residues. Trimming stripped 5 bases from V and 5 bases from J, with 15 bases between. Looked up from germline, CDR1 is SQVTM and CDR2 is ANQGSEA. CDR3 in DNA: TGCAGCGTTCGTAAGGGGGAGACTACCGGGGAGCTGTTTTTT. It yields the protein CSVRKGETTGELFF.

This chain joins TRBV5-4 and TRBJ1-2; TRBD1 is a possible D gene (5 bases). The CDR3 sequence is 13 residues long. From germline, CDR1 is SGHNT and CDR2 YYREEE (reference sequence). V lost 0 bases and J lost 4, with 7 bases in between. This CDR3 is CASSLGQTYGYTF. CDR3 DNA sequence: TGTGCCAGCAGCTTGGGACAGACCTATGGCTACACCTTC.

This chain links TRBV2 with TRBJ2-5, with a possible D match to TRBD2 (5 bases). The ends were cut back, 2 bases at V and 5 bases at J, with 15 bases in the middle. This CDR3 has 15 residues. Per germline, CDR1 SNHLY and CDR2 FYNNEI. The CDR3 reads CASSEMAGRGETQYF. DNA for the CDR3: TGTGCCAGCAGTGAAATGGCAGGCCGCGGGGAGACCCAGTACTTC.

The genes are TRBV18 and TRBJ1-1; D is perhaps TRBD1 (5 bases). Trimming pared 0 bases from V and 1 base from J, leaving 15 bases between. Per the germline V gene, CDR1 is KGHSH and CDR2 is LQKENI. This CDR3 is built from 17 residues. The CDR3 DNA is TGTGCCAGCTCACCACCGGGAGGGCTAACAGGGAACACTGAAGCTTTCTTT. This translates into CASSPPGGLTGNTEAFF.

Details on this clone: A read error may produce the germline difference seen at one junction end. J is TRBJ1-5 and V is TRBV7-7; D gene unclear. This CDR3 has 13 amino acids. Germline assignment: CDR1 SSHAT and CDR2 FNYEAQ (reference sequence). CDR3 nucleotides: TGTGCTAGCAGCTTAGCCCGGAATCAGCCCCAGCATTTT. Amino acid sequence: CASSLARNQPQHF. Drawing the rest from reference TRBV7-7 and TRBJ1-5, the complete variable domain is GAGVSQSPRYKVTKRGQDVTLRCDPISSHATLYWYQQALGQGPEFLTYFNYEAQPDKSGLPSDRFSAERPEGSISTLTIQRTEQRDSAMYRCASSLARNQPQHFGDGTRLSIL.

This clone was seen a handful of times. V is TRBV11-2 and J is TRBJ2-5; possible D gene TRBD2, 5 bases. The CDR3 sequence is 13 residues long. V lost 5 bases, J lost 1 base, and 8 bases lay in between. The germline V gene has CDR1 SGHAT and CDR2 FQNNGV. CDR3 bases: TGTGCCAGCAGCCCCGGGGTCCAAGAGACCCAGTACTTC. Amino acid sequence: CASSPGVQETQYF.

Only a few counts were recorded for this clone. This chain joins TRBV7-3 and TRBJ1-3; no clear D. Between the trimmed V and J ends, which lost 6 bases and 1 base, there was a span of 1 base. Per germline, CDR1 SGHTA and CDR2 FQGTGA. The CDR3 consists of 11 residues. The CDR3, as DNA: TGTGCCAGCAGTTCTGGAAACACCATATATTTT. Encoded protein: CASSSGNTIYF.

This clone was recorded only once. The chain combines TRBV5-1 with TRBJ2-5; the D gene is possibly TRBD1 (5 bases). V was shortened by 0 bases and J by 0 bases, with 6 bases between the two germline ends. This CDR3 has 14 residues. Germline CDR1 is SGHRS and CDR2 is YFSETQ. The CDR3 DNA is TGCGCCAGCAGCTTGGGGACACACCAAGAGACCCAGTACTTC. Translating gives CASSLGTHQETQYF.

V gene TRBV30 combines with J gene TRBJ1-1; D is ambiguous. The germline CDR1 and CDR2 sequences are GTSNPN and SVGIG (reference sequence). V lost 0 bases to trimming and J lost 3 bases, with 14 bases between them. This CDR3 region has 15 residues. As DNA, the CDR3 is TGTGCCTGGAGTGTAGGTTGGGGTACTGACACTGAAGCTTTCTTT. Encoded protein: CAWSVGWGTDTEAFF.